This T cell receptor (beta chain) was profiled in a study of shared clonotypes between healthy human individuals. Generated by immunoSEQ multiplex PCR, the TCRdb table keeps only in-frame clones and is missing some. The sample lists some 2.4 million clones; over 85% were seen once. The sample was naive CD4+ T cells from PBMCs. Noted subset: CD45RA+ positively selected. This receptor was obtained from a man in his late teens or twenties in good health. Some clones in this sample may be carry-over from other donors' samples.

CDR3 sequence: CASSLLGTSGYEQYF. The DNA for the CDR3 is TGTGCCAGCAGTTTATTGGGGACTAGTGGCTACGAGCAGTACTTC. This chain connects TRBV28 to TRBJ2-7; 8 bases match TRBD2. Germline CDR1 and CDR2: MDHEN and SYDVKM. The CDR3 sequence is 15 residues long. V gave up 1 base and J gave up 3 bases; unmatched junction bases: 5.